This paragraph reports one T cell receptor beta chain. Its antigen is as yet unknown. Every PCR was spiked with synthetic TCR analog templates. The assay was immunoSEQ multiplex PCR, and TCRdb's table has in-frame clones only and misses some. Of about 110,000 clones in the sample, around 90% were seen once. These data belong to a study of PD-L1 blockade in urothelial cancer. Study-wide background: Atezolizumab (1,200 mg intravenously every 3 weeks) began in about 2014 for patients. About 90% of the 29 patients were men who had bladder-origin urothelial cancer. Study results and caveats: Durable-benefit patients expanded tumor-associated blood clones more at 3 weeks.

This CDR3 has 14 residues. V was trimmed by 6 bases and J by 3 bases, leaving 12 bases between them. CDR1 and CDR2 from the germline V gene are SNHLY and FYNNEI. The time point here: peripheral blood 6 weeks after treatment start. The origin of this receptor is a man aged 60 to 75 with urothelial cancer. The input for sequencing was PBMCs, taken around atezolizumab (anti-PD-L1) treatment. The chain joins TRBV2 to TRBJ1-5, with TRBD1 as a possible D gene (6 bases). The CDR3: CASSATGLNQPQHF. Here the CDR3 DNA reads TGTGCCAGCAGCGCGACAGGCCTCAATCAGCCCCAGCATTTT. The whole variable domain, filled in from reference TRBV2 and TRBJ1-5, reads EPEVTQTPSHQVTQMGQEVILRCVPISNHLYFYWYRQILGQKVEFLVSFYNNEISEKSEIFDDQFSVERPDGSNFTLKIRSTKLEDSAMYFCASSATGLNQPQHFGDGTRLSIL.